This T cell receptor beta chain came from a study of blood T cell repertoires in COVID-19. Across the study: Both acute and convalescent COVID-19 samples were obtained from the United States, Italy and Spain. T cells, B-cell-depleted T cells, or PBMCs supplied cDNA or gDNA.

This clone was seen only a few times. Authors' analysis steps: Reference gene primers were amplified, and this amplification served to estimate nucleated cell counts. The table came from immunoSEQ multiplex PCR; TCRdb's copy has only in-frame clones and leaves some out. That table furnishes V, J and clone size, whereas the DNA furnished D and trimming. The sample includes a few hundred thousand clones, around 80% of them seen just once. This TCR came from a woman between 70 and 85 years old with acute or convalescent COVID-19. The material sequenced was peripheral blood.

CDR3 nucleotide sequence: TGTGCCAGCAGCCCCGGGGCGGGGGGCGAAACCGGGGAGCTGTTTTTT. This gives the protein CASSPGAGGETGELFF. The gene calls are TRBV7-8 and TRBJ2-2; 8 bases line up with TRBD2. J lost 5 bases, V lost 5 bases, and 10 bases had no gene match. The CDR3 totals 16 residues. The germline V gene encodes CDR1 SGHVS and CDR2 FQNEAQ.